Listed here are 24 T cell receptor beta chains from one sample, sequenced in a study of post-analysis software for immune sequencing data. Study-wide results and caveats: In patients, TRBV5-6, TRBV5-1 and TRBV20-1 belonged to several TRBV segments found more frequently than in controls.

Unique molecular identifiers tagged the TCR beta cDNA libraries. From the PCR reads, TCRdb called clonotypes with MiXCR, one entry per CDR3 protein. The sample carries about 200,000 distinct CDR3 sequences, 29% recorded once. The antigens of these receptors remain unknown. Source material: blood. The receptors shown here come from a girl under 18 with multiple sclerosis.

About this clonotype itself: A read error may be the cause here, since a much bigger clone is one base away. The J gene is TRBJ2-7, the V gene TRBV5-1; D might be TRBD1 (6 bases). Per the germline V gene, CDR1 is SGHRS and CDR2 is YFSETQ. This CDR3 has 13 amino acids. CDR3 nucleotides: TGCGCCAGCAGAGAGGACAGCTCCTACGAGCGGTACTTC. Translation gives CASREDSSYERYF. The whole variable domain, filled in from reference TRBV5-1 and TRBJ2-7, reads KAGVTQTPRYLIKTRGQQVTLSCSPISGHRSVSWYQQTPGQGLQFLFEYFSETQRNKGNFPGRFSGRQFSNSRSEMNVSTLELGDSALYLCASREDSSYERYFGPGTRLTVT.

Concerning this clonotype: This is likely a read error, given that the CDR3 carries no conserved phenylalanine or tryptophan at its end. The gene calls are TRBV5-6 and TRBJ1-2, with a weak D call TRBD1 (5 bases). Germline V gene lookup returns CDR1 SGHDT and CDR2 YYEEEE. V was shortened by 2 bases and J by 7 bases, with 15 bases between the two germline ends. The CDR3 runs 14 residues. CDR3 in amino acids: CASSFLEHRSGYTC. CDR3 DNA: TGTGCCAGCAGCTTCCTAGAACACAGGTCTGGCTACACCTGC.

This clonotype was counted at least ten times. The V and J genes are TRBV5-1 and TRBJ1-2; TRBD1 agrees at 8 bases. Trimming removed 0 bases from V and 7 bases from J; junction bases left unmatched: 5. The CDR3 is 14 amino acids. CDR1 is SGHRS, CDR2 YFSETQ, per germline. Here the CDR3 DNA reads TGCGCCAGCAGCTTGGGGACAGGGTCTCGTGGCTACACCTTC. Its translation: CASSLGTGSRGYTF. Complete variable domain (other parts from reference TRBV5-1 and TRBJ1-2): KAGVTQTPRYLIKTRGQQVTLSCSPISGHRSVSWYQQTPGQGLQFLFEYFSETQRNKGNFPGRFSGRQFSNSRSEMNVSTLELGDSALYLCASSLGTGSRGYTFGSGTRLTVV.

This clonotype was counted at least ten times. The V and J genes are TRBV3-1 and TRBJ2-7; the D gene could be TRBD1 or TRBD2 (6 bases each). Germline assignment: CDR1 LGHDT and CDR2 YNNKEL (reference sequence). The CDR3 is made up of 15 amino acids. Trimming shortened V by 3 bases and J by 3 bases, and 15 bases separated the two germline ends. The CDR3 here is CASSHAGGGSYEQYF. The DNA of the CDR3 is TGTGCCAGCAGCCACGCCGGGGGCGGCAGCTACGAGCAGTACTTC.

Details on this clonotype: A junction end diverges from the germline sequence, so it may reflect a read error. The chain employs TRBV5-1 and TRBJ2-4, with D perhaps given as TRBD1 or TRBD2 (5 bases each). Germline assignment: CDR1 SGHRS and CDR2 YFSETQ. The CDR3 has 16 residues. DNA for the CDR3: TGCACCAGCAGCTTGACCCGGGACGGAAACTCCTACGGGCAGTACTTC. This codes for CTSSLTRDGNSYGQYF.

The chain uses TRBV5-1 and TRBJ1-2; possible D gene TRBD1, 6 bases. The CDR3 length is 13 residues. Germline values: CDR1 SGHRS, CDR2 YFSETQ. The V end lost 0 bases, the J end lost 8 bases, and 11 bases lay between the germline ends. CDR3 coding DNA: TGCGCCAGCAGCTTGGAAGGGGGGAAGGGCTACACCTTC. It encodes CASSLEGGKGYTF.

This clonotype was seen repeatedly, ten times or more. The V and J genes are TRBV6-2 or TRBV6-3 and TRBJ2-7; D is undetermined. CDR1 and CDR2 (germline): MNHEY, SVGEGT. The CDR3 totals 11 residues. Trimming cost V 4 bases and J 9 bases, with 10 bases left between them. DNA for the CDR3: TGTGCCAGCAGTTCTACCGGTTGGCAGTACTTC. Translated, it gives CASSSTGWQYF.

This clonotype was seen many times. For the CDR3, the DNA is TGCGCCAGCAGCCAACCCGGACTAGCGGGAGAAACCTACGAGCAGTACTTC. Amino acids: CASSQPGLAGETYEQYF. This sequence joins TRBV4-1 and TRBJ2-7; 13 bases fit TRBD2. After removal of 2 bases from V and 2 bases from J, the junction contained 6 bases not matched to a gene. The length of the CDR3 is 17 residues. The V gene's germline CDR1 is MGHRA and CDR2 YSYEKL.

This clonotype was found a few times. The chain uses TRBV3-1 and TRBJ2-1, with 7 bases fitting TRBD1. The germline gives CDR1 LGHDT, CDR2 YNNKEL (reference sequence). V lost 0 bases to trimming and J lost 3 bases; unmatched junction nucleotides: 5. This CDR3 is built from 16 residues. CDR3 in DNA: TGTGCCAGCAGCCAAGATTGGGCAGGGGGCTACAATGAGCAGTTCTTC. It encodes CASSQDWAGGYNEQFF.

CDR3 protein: CAWSVPDSIYEQYF. The DNA for the CDR3 is TGTGCCTGGAGTGTCCCGGACAGCATCTACGAGCAGTACTTC. V and J are TRBV30 and TRBJ2-5; TRBD1 is a possible D gene (6 bases). The DNA end is more similar to TRBJ2-7, so the J call may be wrong. The CDR3 totals 14 residues. The germline CDR1 and CDR2 sequences are GTSNPN and SVGIG (reference sequence).

This clonotype has at least ten counts. This chain connects TRBV20-1 to TRBJ2-3; D uncertain. The V gene's germline CDR1 is DFQATT and CDR2 SNEGSKA (reference sequence). This CDR3 comprises 13 residues. V lost 5 bases, J lost 0 bases, and 9 bases lay in between. CDR3 sequence reads: CSAALSSTDTQYF. Written as DNA, the CDR3 is TGCAGTGCTGCCCTCTCTAGCACAGATACGCAGTATTTT.

This clonotype was recorded at least ten times. This chain joins TRBV10-3 and TRBJ2-3; D gene uncertain. The CDR3 extends over 15 amino acids. In germline, CDR1 is ENHRY, CDR2 SYGVKD. V lost 3 bases and J lost 2, with 12 bases in between. The CDR3 sequence: CAISDDRENTDTQYF. DNA of the CDR3: TGTGCCATCAGTGATGATCGCGAGAACACAGATACGCAGTATTTT.

On this clonotype itself: A read error may explain this, as a much larger clone is one base away. V usage is TRBV5-1 and J usage is TRBJ2-5; possible D gene TRBD2, 5 bases. The germline CDR1 and CDR2 sequences are SGHRS and YFSETQ. V was trimmed by 6 bases and J by 2 bases, leaving 11 bases between them. This CDR3 region has 13 residues. CDR3 in amino acids: CASNSSGQETQYF. CDR3 bases: TGCGCCAGCAACTCCAGCGGACAAGAGACCCAGTACTTC.

V and J are TRBV2 and TRBJ2-3, with 11 bases that match TRBD1. With 6 bases clipped from V and 4 bases from J, the junction kept 6 bases outside the gene matches. Looked up from germline, CDR1 is SNHLY and CDR2 is FYNNEI. The CDR3 sequence is 15 residues long. CDR3 sequence reads: CASRGRDRGADTQYF. DNA for the CDR3: TGTGCCAGCAGGGGCCGGGACAGGGGGGCAGATACGCAGTATTTT.

This clonotype has a count of ten or more. V usage is TRBV20-1 and J usage is TRBJ2-1; D may be TRBD2 (6 bases). Germline CDR1 is DFQATT and CDR2 is SNEGSKA (reference sequence). The CDR3 consists of 13 residues. Trimming pared 6 bases from V and 8 bases from J, leaving 17 bases between. The CDR3 loop reads CSAPGLERDEQFF. CDR3 sequence (DNA): TGCAGTGCCCCGGGACTCGAGAGAGATGAGCAGTTCTTC.

This chain links TRBV28 with TRBJ1-2; possibly TRBD1 for D (5 bases). The CDR3 runs to 13 residues. V lost 6 bases and J lost 7, with 15 bases in between. From germline, CDR1 is MDHEN and CDR2 SYDVKM. In DNA form, the CDR3 reads TGTGCCAGCAGATACGACAGCCTGGTTGGCTACACCTTC. This codes for CASRYDSLVGYTF.

This clonotype was seen more than once but under ten times. The gene calls are TRBV15 and TRBJ1-2, with a tentative D call TRBD1 (5 bases). The CDR3 loop spans 15 amino acids. With 0 bases removed from V and 4 bases from J, the gap between germline ends came to 12 bases. Germline V gene lookup returns CDR1 LNHNV and CDR2 YYDKDF (reference sequence). CDR3 sequence: CATSRDRGEGYGYTF. DNA for the CDR3: TGTGCCACCAGCAGAGATCGGGGGGAGGGCTATGGCTACACCTTC.

This clonotype was recorded a few times. CDR3 sequence (DNA): TGCAGTGCTAGCTTCCAGATTGAGCAGCCCCAGCATTTT. The encoded protein is CSASFQIEQPQHF. The V gene is TRBV20-1, the J gene TRBJ1-5; no reliable D call. The germline gives CDR1 DFQATT, CDR2 SNEGSKA (reference sequence). With 3 bases removed from V and 7 bases from J, the gap between germline ends came to 13 bases. This CDR3 is 13 amino acids long.

This clonotype was observed a few times. The DNA of the CDR3 is TGCGCCAGCAGCTTGGCCAAGGGACAGGGCCACTCGCCCCTCCACTTT. Encoded protein: CASSLAKGQGHSPLHF. The V gene is TRBV5-1, the J gene TRBJ1-6, with 9 bases aligning to TRBD1. V dropped 0 bases and J dropped 13; count of bases not matched to a gene: 11. Germline V gene data show CDR1 as SGHRS and CDR2 as YFSETQ. The CDR3 loop spans 16 amino acids. Full variable domain (remainder filled in from reference TRBV5-1 and TRBJ1-6): KAGVTQTPRYLIKTRGQQVTLSCSPISGHRSVSWYQQTPGQGLQFLFEYFSETQRNKGNFPGRFSGRQFSNSRSEMNVSTLELGDSALYLCASSLAKGQGHSPLHFGNGTRLTVT.

This clonotype appeared many times. The chain couples TRBV20-1 to TRBJ2-5, with 8 bases that match TRBD1. CDR3 length: 12 amino acids. V shed 5 bases, J shed 1 base, and the junction held 0 bases outside the gene matches. Germline CDR1 and CDR2: DFQATT and SNEGSKA (reference sequence). CDR3: CSADRGQETQYF. CDR3 DNA sequence: TGCAGTGCTGACAGGGGCCAAGAGACCCAGTACTTC.

The rearrangement joins TRBV5-1 to TRBJ2-1, with D tentatively TRBD1 (5 bases). CDR1 SGHRS and CDR2 YFSETQ come from the germline V gene. This CDR3 spans 14 amino acids. With 1 base removed from V and 1 base from J, the gap between germline ends came to 6 bases. CDR3 sequence: CASSLQGSYNEQFF. The CDR3 coding sequence is TGCGCCAGCAGCTTGCAGGGATCCTACAATGAGCAGTTCTTC.

J is TRBJ2-7 and V is TRBV5-1, with a possible D match to TRBD1 (5 bases). Germline loops: CDR1 SGHRS, CDR2 YFSETQ. The CDR3 totals 15 residues. With 2 bases removed from V and 1 base from J, the gap between germline ends came to 13 bases. The CDR3 nucleotides are TGCGCCAGCAGCTTCACGACAGACCAATCCTACGAGCAGTACTTC. It encodes CASSFTTDQSYEQYF.

As regards this clonotype: A much larger clone sits a single nucleotide away, making a read error possible. CDR3 bases: TGTGCCAGCAGTGCAGGGCCGACGGATGAGCGGTTCTTC. It codes for CASSAGPTDERFF. The V gene is TRBV6-4, the J gene TRBJ2-1; maybe TRBD1 (5 bases). Germline CDR1 and CDR2: MRHNA and SNTAGT. The CDR3 has 13 amino acids.

This clonotype was picked up many times. The rearrangement links TRBV7-3 to TRBJ2-1; the match to TRBD1 covers 7 bases. The CDR3 length is 11 residues. V lost 5 bases, J lost 9 bases, and 1 base stayed unmatched. Germline lookup yields CDR1 SGHTA and CDR2 FQGTGA. The CDR3 here is CASSPGGEQFF. DNA of the CDR3: TGTGCCAGCAGCCCAGGGGGTGAGCAGTTCTTC.